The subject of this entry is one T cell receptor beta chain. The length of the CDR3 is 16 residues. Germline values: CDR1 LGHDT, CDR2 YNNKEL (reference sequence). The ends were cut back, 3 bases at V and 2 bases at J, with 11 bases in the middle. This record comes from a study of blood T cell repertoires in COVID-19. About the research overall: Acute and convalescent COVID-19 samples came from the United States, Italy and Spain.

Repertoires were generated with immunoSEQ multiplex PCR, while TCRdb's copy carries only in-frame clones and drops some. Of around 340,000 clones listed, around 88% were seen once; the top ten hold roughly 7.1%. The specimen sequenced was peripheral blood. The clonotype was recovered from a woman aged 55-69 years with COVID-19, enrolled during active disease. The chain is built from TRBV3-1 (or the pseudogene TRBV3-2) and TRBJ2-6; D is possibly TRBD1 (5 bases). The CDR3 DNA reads TGTGCCAGCAGCCACATCAGGGTTCCTGGGGCCAACGTCCTGACTTTC. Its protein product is CASSHIRVPGANVLTF.